This T cell receptor beta chain was recovered during a study of cytotoxic CD8 clonotypes in ibrutinib-treated CLL. Overall study: Across the patients, roughly 10 were relapsed/refractory, roughly 14 treatment-naive and 17 to 18 IGHV unmutated.

Broader study findings: Sampling of sustained-remission and progressing patients occurred at differing times. Before falling back toward baseline at progression, clonality had risen at the time of ibrutinib response.

Germline V lookup: CDR1 LGHNA, CDR2 YNFKEQ. The J segment lost 4 bases and the V segment lost 0 bases, leaving 5 bases of the junction unmatched. CDR3 length: 15 amino acids. With regard to this clone: The target antigen is unknown.

Measured with immunoSEQ multiplex PCR; TCRdb has only the in-frame clones, and not every one. This table has about 68,000 clones, around 65% appearing once. Cryopreserved PBMCs were the source of about 2 micrograms of genomic DNA, which went to TCR beta libraries. This TCR was sampled from a human donor with chronic lymphocytic leukemia. This sample comprised PBMCs, obtained after 12 months of ibrutinib treatment. This chain connects TRBV4-2 to TRBJ1-2, with 7 bases matching TRBD1. The CDR3 region is CASSQEKGQSYGYTF. The CDR3 bases are TGTGCCAGCAGCCAAGAGAAGGGACAGTCCTATGGCTACACCTTC.